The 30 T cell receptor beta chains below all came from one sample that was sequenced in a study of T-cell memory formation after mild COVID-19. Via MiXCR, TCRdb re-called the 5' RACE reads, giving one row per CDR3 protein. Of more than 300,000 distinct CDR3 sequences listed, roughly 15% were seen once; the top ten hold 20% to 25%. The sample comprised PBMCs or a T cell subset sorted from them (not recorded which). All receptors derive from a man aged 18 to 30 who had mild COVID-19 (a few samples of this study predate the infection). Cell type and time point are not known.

CDR3 coding DNA: TGTGCCAGCAGCCCGGAGATCACCGGGGAGCTGTTTTTT. This sequence encodes CASSPEITGELFF. J is TRBJ2-2 and V is TRBV11-3; D is ambiguous. Germline values: CDR1 SGHNT, CDR2 YENEEA. Deletions cut 5 bases from V and 4 bases from J, with 8 bases between. CDR3 length: 13 residues.

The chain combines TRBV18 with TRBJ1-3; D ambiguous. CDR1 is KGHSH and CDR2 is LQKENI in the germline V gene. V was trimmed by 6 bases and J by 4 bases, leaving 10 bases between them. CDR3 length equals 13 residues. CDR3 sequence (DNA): TGTGCCAGCTCGCCATTACAAGGAAACACCATATATTTT. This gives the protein CASSPLQGNTIYF.

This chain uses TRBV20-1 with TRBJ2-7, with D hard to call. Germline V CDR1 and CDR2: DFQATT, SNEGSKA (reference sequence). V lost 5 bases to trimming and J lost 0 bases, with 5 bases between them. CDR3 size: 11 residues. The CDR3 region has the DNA TGCAGTGCTTCCGCCTCCTACGAGCAGTACTTC. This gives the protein CSASASYEQYF.

The DNA of the CDR3 is TGTGCCAGCAGTGATGTCGCCCGCTATGGCTACACCTTC. As protein: CASSDVARYGYTF. This chain uses TRBV12-3 or TRBV12-4 with TRBJ1-2; D gene uncertain. CDR3 length equals 13 residues. With 5 bases removed from V and 4 bases from J, the gap between germline ends came to 11 bases.

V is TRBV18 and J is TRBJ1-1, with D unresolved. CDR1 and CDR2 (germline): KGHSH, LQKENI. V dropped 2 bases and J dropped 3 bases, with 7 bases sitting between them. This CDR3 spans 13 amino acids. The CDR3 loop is CASSPILDTEAFF. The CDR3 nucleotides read TGTGCCAGCTCACCAATTCTGGACACTGAAGCTTTCTTT.

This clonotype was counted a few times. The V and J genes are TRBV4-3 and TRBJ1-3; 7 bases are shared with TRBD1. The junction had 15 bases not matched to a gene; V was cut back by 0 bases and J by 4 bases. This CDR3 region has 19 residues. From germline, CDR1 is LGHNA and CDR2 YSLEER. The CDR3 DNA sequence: TGCGCCAGCAGCCAAGATCTCGGCGGGGACAGAACCCTCGGAAACACCATATATTTT. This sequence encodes CASSQDLGGDRTLGNTIYF.

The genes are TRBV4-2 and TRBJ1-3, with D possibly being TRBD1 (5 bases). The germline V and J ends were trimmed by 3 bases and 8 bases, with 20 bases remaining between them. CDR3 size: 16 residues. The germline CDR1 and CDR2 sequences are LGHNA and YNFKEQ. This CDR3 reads CASSQGEWAEGYTIYF. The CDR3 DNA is TGTGCCAGCAGCCAGGGGGAATGGGCCGAAGGATACACCATATATTTT.

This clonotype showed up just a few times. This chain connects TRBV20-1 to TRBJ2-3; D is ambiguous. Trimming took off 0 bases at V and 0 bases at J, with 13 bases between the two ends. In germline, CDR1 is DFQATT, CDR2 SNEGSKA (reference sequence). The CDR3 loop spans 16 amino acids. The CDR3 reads CSARDLRTLSTDTQYF. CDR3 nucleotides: TGCAGTGCTAGAGATCTCCGGACCCTCAGCACAGATACGCAGTATTTT.

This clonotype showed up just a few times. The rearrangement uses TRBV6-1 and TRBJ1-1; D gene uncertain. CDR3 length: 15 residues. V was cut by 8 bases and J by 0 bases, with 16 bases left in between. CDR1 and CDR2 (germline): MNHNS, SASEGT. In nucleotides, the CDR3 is TGTGCCAGCCATTACGGACGGGCTATGAACACTGAAGCTTTCTTT. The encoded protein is CASHYGRAMNTEAFF.

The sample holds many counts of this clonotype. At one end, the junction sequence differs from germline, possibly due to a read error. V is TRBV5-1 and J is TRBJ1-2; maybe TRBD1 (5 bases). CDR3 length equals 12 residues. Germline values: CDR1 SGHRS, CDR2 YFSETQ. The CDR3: CASSLDSYGYTF. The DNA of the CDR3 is TGTGCCAGCAGCTTAGACAGCTATGGCTACACCTTC. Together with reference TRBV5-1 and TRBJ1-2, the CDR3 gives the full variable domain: KAGVTQTPRYLIKTRGQQVTLSCSPISGHRSVSWYQQTPGQGLQFLFEYFSETQRNKGNFPGRFSGRQFSNSRSEMNVSTLELGDSALYLCASSLDSYGYTFGSGTRLTVV.

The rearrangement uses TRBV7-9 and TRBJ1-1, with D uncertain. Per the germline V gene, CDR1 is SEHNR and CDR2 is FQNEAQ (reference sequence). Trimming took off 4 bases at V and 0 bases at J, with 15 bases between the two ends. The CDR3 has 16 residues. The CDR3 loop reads CASSSSQTLMNTEAFF. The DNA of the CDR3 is TGTGCCAGCAGCTCGTCGCAGACCTTAATGAACACTGAAGCTTTCTTT.

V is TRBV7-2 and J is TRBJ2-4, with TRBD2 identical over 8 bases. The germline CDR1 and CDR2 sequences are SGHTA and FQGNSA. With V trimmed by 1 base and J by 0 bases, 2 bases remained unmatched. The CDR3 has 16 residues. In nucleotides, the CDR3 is TGTGCCAGCAGCTTAGTCGGACTAGCAGCCAAAAACATTCAGTACTTC. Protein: CASSLVGLAAKNIQYF.

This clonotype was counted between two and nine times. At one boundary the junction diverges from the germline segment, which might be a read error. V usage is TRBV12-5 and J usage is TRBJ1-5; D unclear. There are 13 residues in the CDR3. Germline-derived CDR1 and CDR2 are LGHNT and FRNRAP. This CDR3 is CASGLDRNQAQHF. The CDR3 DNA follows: TGTGCTAGTGGTTTGGACCGAAATCAGGCCCAGCATTTT. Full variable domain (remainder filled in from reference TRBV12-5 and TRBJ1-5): DARVTQTPRHKVTEMGQEVTMRCQPILGHNTVFWYRQTMMQGLELLAYFRNRAPLDDSGMPKDRFSAEMPDATLATLKIQPSEPRDSAVYFCASGLDRNQAQHFGDGTRLSIL.

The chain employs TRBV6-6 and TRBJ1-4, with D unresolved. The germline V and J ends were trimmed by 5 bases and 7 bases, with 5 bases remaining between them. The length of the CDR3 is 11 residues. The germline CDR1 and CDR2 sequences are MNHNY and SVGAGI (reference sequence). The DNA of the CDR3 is TGTGCCAGCAGTATGGTTGAAAAACTGTTTTTT. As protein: CASSMVEKLFF.

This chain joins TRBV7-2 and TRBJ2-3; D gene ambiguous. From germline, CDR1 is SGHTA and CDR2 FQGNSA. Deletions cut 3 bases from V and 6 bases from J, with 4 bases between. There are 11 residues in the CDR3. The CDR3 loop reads CASSFWDTQYF. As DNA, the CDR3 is TGTGCCAGCAGCTTTTGGGATACGCAGTATTTT.

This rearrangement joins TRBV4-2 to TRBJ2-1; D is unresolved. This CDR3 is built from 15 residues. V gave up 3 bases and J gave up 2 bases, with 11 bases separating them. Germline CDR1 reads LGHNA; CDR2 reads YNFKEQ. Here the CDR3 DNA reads TGTGCCAGCAGCCAGGACCGCGTCCCCTACAATGAGCAGTTCTTC. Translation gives CASSQDRVPYNEQFF.

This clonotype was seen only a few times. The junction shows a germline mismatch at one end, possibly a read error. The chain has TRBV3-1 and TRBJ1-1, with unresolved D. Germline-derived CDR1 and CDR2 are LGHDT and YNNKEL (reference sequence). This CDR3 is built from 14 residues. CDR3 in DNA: TGTGCCACCAGCTTTGCGGGGATGAACACTGAAGCTTTCTTT. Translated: CATSFAGMNTEAFF. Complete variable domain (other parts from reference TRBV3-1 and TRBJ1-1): DTAVSQTPKYLVTQMGNDKSIKCEQNLGHDTMYWYKQDSKKFLKIMFSYNNKELIINETVPNRFSPKSPDKAHLNLHINSLELGDSAVYFCATSFAGMNTEAFFGQGTRLTVV.

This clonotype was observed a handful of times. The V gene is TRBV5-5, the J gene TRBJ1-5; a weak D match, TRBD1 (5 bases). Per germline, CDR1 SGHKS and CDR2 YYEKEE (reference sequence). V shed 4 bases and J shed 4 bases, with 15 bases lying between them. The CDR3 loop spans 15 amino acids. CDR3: CASSRTWGDNQPQHF. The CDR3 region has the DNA TGTGCCAGCAGCAGGACGTGGGGGGATAATCAGCCCCAGCATTTT.

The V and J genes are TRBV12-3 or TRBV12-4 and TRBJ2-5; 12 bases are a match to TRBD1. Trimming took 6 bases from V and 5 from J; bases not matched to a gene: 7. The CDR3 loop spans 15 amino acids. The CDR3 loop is CASSQGTGGYETQYF. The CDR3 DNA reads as TGTGCCAGCAGCCAAGGGACAGGGGGCTATGAGACCCAGTACTTC.

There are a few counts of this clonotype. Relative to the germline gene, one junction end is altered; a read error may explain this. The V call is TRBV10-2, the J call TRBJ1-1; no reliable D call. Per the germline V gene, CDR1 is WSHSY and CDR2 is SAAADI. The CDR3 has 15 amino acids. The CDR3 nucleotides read TGCGCCAGCAGGGAGTACAGCGCCCTGAACACTGAAGCTTTCTTT. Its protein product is CASREYSALNTEAFF.

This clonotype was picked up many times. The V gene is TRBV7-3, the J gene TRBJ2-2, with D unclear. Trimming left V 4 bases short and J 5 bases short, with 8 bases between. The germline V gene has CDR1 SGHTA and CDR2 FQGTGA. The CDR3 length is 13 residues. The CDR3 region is CASSSGWTGELFF. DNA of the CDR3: TGTGCCAGCAGCTCCGGGTGGACCGGGGAGCTGTTTTTT.

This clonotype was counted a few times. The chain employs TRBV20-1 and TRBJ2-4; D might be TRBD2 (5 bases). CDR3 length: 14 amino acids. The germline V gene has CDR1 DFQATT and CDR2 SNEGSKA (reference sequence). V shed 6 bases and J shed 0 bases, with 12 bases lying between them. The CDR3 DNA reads TGCAGTGCCCAAGCGGAGCCAGCCAAAAACATTCAGTACTTC. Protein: CSAQAEPAKNIQYF.

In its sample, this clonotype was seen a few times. The CDR3: CASSEAWYGYTF. The CDR3 nucleotides read TGTGCCAGCAGTGAAGCTTGGTATGGCTACACCTTC. The chain couples TRBV6-1 to TRBJ1-2; D uncertain. Germline V gene lookup returns CDR1 MNHNS and CDR2 SASEGT. With 0 bases removed from V and 5 bases from J, the gap between germline ends came to 4 bases. The CDR3 contains 12 residues.

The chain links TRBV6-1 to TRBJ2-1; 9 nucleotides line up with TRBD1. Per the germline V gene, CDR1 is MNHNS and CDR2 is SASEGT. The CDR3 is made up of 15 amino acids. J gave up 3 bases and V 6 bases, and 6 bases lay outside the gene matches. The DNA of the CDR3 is TGTGCCAGCAGAGCGGGACAGGGTAACTACAATGAGCAGTTCTTC. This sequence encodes CASRAGQGNYNEQFF.

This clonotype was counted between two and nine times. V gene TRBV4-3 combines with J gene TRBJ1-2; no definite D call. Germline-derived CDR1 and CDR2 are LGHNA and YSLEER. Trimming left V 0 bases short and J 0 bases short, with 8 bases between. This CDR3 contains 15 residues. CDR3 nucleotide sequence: TGCGCCAGCAGCCAAGATTGGGGTTCTAACTATGGCTACACCTTC. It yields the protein CASSQDWGSNYGYTF.

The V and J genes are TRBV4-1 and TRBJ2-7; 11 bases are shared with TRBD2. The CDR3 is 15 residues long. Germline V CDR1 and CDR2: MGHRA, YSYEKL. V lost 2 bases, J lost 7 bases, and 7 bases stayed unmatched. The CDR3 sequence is CASSQQTSGVYEQYV. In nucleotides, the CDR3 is TGCGCCAGCAGCCAACAGACTAGCGGGGTTTATGAGCAGTACGTC.

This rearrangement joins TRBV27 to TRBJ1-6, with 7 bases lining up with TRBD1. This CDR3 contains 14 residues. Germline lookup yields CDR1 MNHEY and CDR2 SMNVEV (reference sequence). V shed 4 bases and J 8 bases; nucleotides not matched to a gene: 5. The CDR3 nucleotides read TGTGCCAGCAGTTGGACAGGTCCGGATTCACCCCTCCACTTT. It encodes CASSWTGPDSPLHF.

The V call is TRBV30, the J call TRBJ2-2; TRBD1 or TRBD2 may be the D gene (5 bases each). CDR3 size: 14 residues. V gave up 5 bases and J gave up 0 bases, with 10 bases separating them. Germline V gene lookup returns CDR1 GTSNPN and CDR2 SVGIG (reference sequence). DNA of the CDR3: TGTGCCTGGGGGGACGGACCGAACACCGGGGAGCTGTTTTTT. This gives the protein CAWGDGPNTGELFF.

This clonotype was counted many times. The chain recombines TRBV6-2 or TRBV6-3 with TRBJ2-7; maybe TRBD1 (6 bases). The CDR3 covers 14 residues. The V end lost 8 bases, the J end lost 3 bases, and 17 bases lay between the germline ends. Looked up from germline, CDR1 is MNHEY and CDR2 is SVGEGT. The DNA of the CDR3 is TGTGCCAGCCTAACTAGGGACAAATACTACGAGCAGTACTTC. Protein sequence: CASLTRDKYYEQYF.

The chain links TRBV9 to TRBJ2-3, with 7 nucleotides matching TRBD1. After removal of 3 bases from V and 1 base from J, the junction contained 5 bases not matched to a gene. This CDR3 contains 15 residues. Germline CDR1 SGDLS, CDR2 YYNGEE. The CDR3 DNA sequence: TGTGCCAGCAGCGCCCGACAGGGCCGCACAGATACGCAGTATTTT. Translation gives CASSARQGRTDTQYF.